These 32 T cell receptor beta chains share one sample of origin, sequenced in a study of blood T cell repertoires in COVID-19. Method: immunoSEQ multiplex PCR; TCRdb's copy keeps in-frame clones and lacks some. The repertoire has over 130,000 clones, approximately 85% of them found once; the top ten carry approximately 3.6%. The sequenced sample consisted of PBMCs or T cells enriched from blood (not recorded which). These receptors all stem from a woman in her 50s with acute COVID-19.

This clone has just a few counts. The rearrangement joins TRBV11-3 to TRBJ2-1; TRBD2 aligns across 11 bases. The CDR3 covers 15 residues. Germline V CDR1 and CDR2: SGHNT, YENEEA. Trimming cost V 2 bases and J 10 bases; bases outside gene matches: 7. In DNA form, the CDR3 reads TGTGCCAGCAGCTTAACTAGCGGGAGTTCGGGAGAGCAGTTCTTC. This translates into CASSLTSGSSGEQFF.

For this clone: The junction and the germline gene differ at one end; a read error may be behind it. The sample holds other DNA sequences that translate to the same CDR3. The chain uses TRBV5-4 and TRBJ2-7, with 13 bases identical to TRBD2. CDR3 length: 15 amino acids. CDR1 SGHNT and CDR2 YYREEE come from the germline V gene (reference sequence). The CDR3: CASSPGTSGTYEQYF. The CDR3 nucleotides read TGTGCCAGCAGCCCCGGGACTAGCGGGACCTACGAGCAGTACTTT.

CDR3 DNA: TGTGCCAGCAGCTTATTTGGCGTGGGACAGGGGGTAATCGGGGAGCTGTTTTTT. Translation: CASSLFGVGQGVIGELFF. V and J are TRBV7-3 and TRBJ2-2; TRBD1 matches at 11 bases. The CDR3 length is 18 residues. Germline V gene lookup returns CDR1 SGHTA and CDR2 FQGTGA. Trimming at V came to 2 bases and at J to 7 bases, leaving 12 bases not matched to a gene.

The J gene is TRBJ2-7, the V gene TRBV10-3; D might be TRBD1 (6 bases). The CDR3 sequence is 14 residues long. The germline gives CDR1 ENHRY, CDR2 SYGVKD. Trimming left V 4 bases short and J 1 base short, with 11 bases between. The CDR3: CAISGTERSYEQYF. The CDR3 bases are TGTGCCATCAGTGGGACAGAAAGGTCCTACGAGCAGTACTTC.

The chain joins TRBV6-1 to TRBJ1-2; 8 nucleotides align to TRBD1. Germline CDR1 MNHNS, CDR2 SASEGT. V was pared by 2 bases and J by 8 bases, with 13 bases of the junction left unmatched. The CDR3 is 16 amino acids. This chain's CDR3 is CASSEKWAGGLRGYTF. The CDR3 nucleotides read TGTGCCAGCAGTGAAAAATGGGCAGGGGGCTTGAGGGGCTACACCTTC.

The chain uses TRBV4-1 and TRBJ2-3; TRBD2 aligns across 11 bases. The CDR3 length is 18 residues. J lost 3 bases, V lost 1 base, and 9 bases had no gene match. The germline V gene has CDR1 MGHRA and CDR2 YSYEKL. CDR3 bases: TGCGCCAGCAGCCAAGTGGAGCTAGCGGGAGGTCCTACAGATACGCAGTATTTT. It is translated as CASSQVELAGGPTDTQYF.

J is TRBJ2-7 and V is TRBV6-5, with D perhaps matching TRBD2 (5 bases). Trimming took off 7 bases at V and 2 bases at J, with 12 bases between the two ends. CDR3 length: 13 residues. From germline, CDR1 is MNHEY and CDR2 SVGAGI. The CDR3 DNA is TGTGCCAGCATTTCCGGGAATCCCTACGAGCAGTACTTC. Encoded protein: CASISGNPYEQYF.

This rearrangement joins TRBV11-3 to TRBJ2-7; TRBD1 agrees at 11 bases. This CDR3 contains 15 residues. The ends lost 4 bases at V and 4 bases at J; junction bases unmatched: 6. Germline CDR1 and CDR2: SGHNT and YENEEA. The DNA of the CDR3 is TGTGCCAGCAGCTCGACGGGACAGGGGGTATACGAGCAGTACTTC. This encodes CASSSTGQGVYEQYF.

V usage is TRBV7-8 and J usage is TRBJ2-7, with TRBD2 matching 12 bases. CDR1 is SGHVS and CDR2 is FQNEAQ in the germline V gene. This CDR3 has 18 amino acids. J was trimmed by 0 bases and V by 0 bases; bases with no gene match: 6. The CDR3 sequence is CASSLALAGGRASYEQYF. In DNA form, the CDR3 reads TGTGCCAGCAGCTTAGCCCTAGCGGGAGGGCGGGCCTCCTACGAGCAGTACTTC. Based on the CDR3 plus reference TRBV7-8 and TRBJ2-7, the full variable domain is GAGVSQSPRYKVAKRGQDVALRCDPISGHVSLFWYQQALGQGPEFLTYFQNEAQLDKSGLPSDRFFAERPEGSVSTLKIQRTQQEDSAVYLCASSLALAGGRASYEQYFGPGTRLTVT.

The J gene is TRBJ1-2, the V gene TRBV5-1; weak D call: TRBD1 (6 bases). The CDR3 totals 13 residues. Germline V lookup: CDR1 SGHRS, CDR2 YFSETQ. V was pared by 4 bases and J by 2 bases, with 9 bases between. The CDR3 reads CASSRGQNYGYTF. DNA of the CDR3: TGCGCCAGCAGCCGCGGACAGAACTATGGCTACACCTTC.

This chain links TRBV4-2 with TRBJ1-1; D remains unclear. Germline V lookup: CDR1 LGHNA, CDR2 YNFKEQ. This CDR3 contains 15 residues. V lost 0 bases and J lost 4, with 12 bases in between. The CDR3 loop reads CASSQDLHGSTEAFF. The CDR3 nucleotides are TGTGCCAGCAGCCAAGATCTTCACGGGAGCACTGAAGCTTTCTTT.

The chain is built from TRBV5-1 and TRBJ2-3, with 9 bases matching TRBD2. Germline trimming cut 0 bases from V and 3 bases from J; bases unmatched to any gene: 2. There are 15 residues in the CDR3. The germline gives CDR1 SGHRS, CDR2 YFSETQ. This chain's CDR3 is CASSLVREGTDTQYF. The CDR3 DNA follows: TGCGCCAGCAGCTTGGTGCGGGAGGGGACAGATACGCAGTATTTT.

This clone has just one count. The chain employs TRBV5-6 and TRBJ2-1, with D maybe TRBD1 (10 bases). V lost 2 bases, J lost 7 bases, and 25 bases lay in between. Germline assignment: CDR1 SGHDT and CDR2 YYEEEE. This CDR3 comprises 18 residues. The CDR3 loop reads CASSFGQGGTSRVNEQFF. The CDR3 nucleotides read TGTGCCAGCAGCTTCGGACAGGGGGGGACTAGCAGGGTGAATGAGCAGTTCTTC.

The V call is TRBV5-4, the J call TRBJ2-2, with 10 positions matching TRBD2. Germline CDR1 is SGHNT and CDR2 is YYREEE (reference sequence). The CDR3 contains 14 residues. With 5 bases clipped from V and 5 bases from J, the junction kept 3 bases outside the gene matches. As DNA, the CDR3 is TGTGCCAGCAGTCTAGCGGGAGCTACCGGGGAGCTGTTTTTT. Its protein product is CASSLAGATGELFF. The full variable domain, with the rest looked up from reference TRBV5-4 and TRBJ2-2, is ETGVTQSPTHLIKTRGQQVTLRCSSQSGHNTVSWYQQALGQGPQFIFQYYREEENGRGNFPPRFSGLQFPNYSSELNVNALELDDSALYLCASSLAGATGELFFGEGSRLTVL.

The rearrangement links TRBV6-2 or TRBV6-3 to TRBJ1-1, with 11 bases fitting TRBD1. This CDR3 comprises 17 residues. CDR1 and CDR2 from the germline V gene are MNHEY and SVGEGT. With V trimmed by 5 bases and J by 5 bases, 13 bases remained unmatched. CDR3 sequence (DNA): TGTGCCAGCAGTGACCTGAACTCCGGGACAGGGGGTACTGAAGCTTTCTTT. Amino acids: CASSDLNSGTGGTEAFF.

The DNA of the CDR3 is TGTGCCAGCAGCTCGGGACTAGCGTACACCGGGGAGCTGTTTTTT. Translated, it gives CASSSGLAYTGELFF. This chain links TRBV7-9 with TRBJ2-2, with 10 bases that match TRBD2. V dropped 4 bases and J dropped 3; count of bases not matched to a gene: 2. There are 15 residues in the CDR3. Germline values: CDR1 SEHNR, CDR2 FQNEAQ (reference sequence).

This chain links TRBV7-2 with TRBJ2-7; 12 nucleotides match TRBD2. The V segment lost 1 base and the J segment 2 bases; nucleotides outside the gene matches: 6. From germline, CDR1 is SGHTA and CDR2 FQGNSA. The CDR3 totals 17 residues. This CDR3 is CASSLVSLAGGAYEQYF. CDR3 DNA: TGTGCCAGCAGCTTAGTGAGCCTAGCGGGAGGGGCCTACGAGCAGTACTTC.

The CDR3 region is CASSPMTGGNNEQFF. The DNA for the CDR3 is TGTGCCAGCTCACCAATGACAGGGGGAAACAATGAGCAGTTCTTC. The V call is TRBV18, the J call TRBJ2-1; 9 nucleotides agree with TRBD1. V dropped 2 bases and J dropped 5; count of bases not matched to a gene: 4. Germline V gene lookup returns CDR1 KGHSH and CDR2 LQKENI. This CDR3 is 15 amino acids long.

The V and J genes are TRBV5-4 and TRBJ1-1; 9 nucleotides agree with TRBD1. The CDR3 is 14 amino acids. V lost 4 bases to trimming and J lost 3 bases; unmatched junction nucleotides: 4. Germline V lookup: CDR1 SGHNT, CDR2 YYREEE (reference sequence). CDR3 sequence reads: CASSLGQGYTEAFF. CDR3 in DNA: TGTGCCAGCAGCCTGGGACAGGGTTACACTGAAGCTTTCTTT.

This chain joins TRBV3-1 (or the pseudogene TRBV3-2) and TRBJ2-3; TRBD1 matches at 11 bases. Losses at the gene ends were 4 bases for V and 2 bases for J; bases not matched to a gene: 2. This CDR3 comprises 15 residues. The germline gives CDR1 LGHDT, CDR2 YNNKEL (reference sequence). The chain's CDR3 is CASSPGQGDTDTQYF. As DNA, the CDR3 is TGTGCCAGCAGCCCGGGACAGGGGGACACAGATACGCAGTATTTT.

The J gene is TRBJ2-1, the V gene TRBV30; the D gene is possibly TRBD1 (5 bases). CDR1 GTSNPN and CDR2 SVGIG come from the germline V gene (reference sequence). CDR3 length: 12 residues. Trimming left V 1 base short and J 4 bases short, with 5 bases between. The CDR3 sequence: CAWSEGYNEQFF. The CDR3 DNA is TGTGCCTGGAGTGAGGGGTACAATGAGCAGTTCTTC.

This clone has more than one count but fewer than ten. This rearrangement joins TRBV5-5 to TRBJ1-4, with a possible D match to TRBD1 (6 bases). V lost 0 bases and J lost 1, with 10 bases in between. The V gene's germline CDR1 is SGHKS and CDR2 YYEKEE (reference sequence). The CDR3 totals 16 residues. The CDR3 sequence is CASSLAGRGTNEKLFF. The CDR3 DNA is TGTGCCAGCAGCTTGGCCGGCAGGGGAACTAATGAAAAACTGTTTTTT.

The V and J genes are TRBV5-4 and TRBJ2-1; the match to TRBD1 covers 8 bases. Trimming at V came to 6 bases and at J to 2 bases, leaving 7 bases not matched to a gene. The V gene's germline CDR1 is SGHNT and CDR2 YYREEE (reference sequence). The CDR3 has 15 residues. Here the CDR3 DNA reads TGTGCCAGCACCCCGGGACAGGACCCCTACAATGAGCAGTTCTTC. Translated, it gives CASTPGQDPYNEQFF.

CDR3 sequence reads: CASSRTSEAKITDTQYF. The DNA of the CDR3 is TGTGCCAGCAGCCGTACTAGCGAGGCAAAAATCACAGATACGCAGTATTTT. The chain uses TRBV3-1 (or the pseudogene TRBV3-2) and TRBJ2-3; TRBD2 agrees at 7 bases. The CDR3 is made up of 17 amino acids. V lost 4 bases, J lost 2 bases, and 12 bases stayed unmatched. Germline CDR1 is LGHDT and CDR2 is YNNKEL (reference sequence).

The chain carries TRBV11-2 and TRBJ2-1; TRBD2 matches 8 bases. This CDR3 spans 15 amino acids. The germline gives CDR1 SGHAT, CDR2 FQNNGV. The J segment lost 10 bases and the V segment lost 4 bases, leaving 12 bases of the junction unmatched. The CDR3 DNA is TGTGCCAGCAGCTCCTTAGCGGGGCCCAGAGGGGAGCAGTTCTTC. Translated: CASSSLAGPRGEQFF.

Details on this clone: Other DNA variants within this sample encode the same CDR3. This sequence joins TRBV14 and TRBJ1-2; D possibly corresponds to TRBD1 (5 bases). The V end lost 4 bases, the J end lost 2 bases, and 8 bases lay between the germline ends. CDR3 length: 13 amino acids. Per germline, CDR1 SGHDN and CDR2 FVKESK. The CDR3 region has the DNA TGTGCCAGCAGCCCGACAGTAAACTATGGCTACACCTTC. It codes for CASSPTVNYGYTF.

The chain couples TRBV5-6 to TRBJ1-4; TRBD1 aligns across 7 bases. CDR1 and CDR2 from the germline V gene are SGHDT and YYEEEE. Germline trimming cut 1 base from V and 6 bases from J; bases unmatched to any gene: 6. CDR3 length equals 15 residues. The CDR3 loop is CASSLLGQNHEKLFF. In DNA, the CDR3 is TGTGCCAGCAGCTTGTTGGGACAGAATCATGAAAAACTGTTTTTT.

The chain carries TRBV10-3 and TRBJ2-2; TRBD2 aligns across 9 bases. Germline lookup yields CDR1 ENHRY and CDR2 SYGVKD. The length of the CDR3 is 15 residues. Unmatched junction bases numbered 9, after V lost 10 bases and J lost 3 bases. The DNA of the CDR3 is TGTGCCACAAAACTTAGCGGGAGCGACACCGGGGAGCTGTTTTTT. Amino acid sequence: CATKLSGSDTGELFF.

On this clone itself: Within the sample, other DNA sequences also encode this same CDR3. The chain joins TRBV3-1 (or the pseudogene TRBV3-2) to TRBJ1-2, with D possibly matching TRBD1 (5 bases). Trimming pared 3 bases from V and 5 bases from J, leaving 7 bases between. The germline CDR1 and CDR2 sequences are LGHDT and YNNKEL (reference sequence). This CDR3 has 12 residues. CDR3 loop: CASSQQGYGYTF. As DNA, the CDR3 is TGTGCCAGCAGCCAGCAGGGTTATGGCTACACCTTC.

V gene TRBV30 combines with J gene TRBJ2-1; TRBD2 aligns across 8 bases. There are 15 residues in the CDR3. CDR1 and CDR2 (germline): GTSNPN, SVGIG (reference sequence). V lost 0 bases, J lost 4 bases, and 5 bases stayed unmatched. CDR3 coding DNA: TGTGCCTGGAGTGTACAGACTAGCGCGTACAATGAGCAGTTCTTC. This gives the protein CAWSVQTSAYNEQFF.

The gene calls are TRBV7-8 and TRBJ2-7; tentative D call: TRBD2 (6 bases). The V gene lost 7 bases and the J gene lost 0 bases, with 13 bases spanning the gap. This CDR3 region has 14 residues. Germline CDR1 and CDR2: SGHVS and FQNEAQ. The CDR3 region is CASTAGPTSYEQYF. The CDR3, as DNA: TGTGCCAGCACGGCGGGGCCCACCTCCTACGAGCAGTACTTC. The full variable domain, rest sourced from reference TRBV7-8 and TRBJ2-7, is GAGVSQSPRYKVAKRGQDVALRCDPISGHVSLFWYQQALGQGPEFLTYFQNEAQLDKSGLPSDRFFAERPEGSVSTLKIQRTQQEDSAVYLCASTAGPTSYEQYFGPGTRLTVT.

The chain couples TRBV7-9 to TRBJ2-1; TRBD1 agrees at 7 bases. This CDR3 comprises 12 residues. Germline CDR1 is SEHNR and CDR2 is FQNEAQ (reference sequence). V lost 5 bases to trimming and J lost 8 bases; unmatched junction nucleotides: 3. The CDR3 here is CASSTGVDEQFF. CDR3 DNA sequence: TGTGCCAGCAGCACAGGGGTGGATGAGCAGTTCTTC.